The 26 T cell receptor beta chains in this list originate from one sample, sequenced in a study of T cells in Graves' hyperthyroidism and ophthalmopathy. The CDR3 regions of TCR beta were amplified from RNA transcripts. The TCR CDR3 was amplified in a first-round RT-PCR using the HTBI primer set. TCRdb re-called the multiplex PCR reads with MiXCR, one entry per CDR3 protein. The data hold over 400,000 distinct CDR3 sequences, with around 15% observed a single time. Sequencing was performed on blood. All receptors derive from a young man with Graves' ophthalmopathy.

This clonotype has at least ten counts. The chain joins TRBV5-1 to TRBJ2-7; D remains unclear. Deletions cut 4 bases from V and 5 bases from J, with 10 bases between. CDR3 size: 12 residues. Germline V lookup: CDR1 SGHRS, CDR2 YFSETQ. The chain's CDR3 is CASSPRLDEQYF. CDR3 coding DNA: TGCGCCAGCAGCCCTAGACTCGACGAGCAGTACTTC.

This clonotype has at least ten counts. The V gene is TRBV3-1, the J gene TRBJ2-3; D not resolved. Trimming took off 2 bases at V and 6 bases at J, with 3 bases between the two ends. The V gene's germline CDR1 is LGHDT and CDR2 YNNKEL (reference sequence). The CDR3 consists of 11 residues. Here the CDR3 DNA reads TGTGCCAGCAGCCAATGGGATACGCAGTATTTT. Protein product: CASSQWDTQYF.

The chain uses TRBV4-1 and TRBJ2-3; 10 bases align to TRBD2. Germline V gives CDR1 MGHRA, CDR2 YSYEKL. The CDR3 totals 19 residues. V gave up 7 bases and J gave up 2 bases; unmatched junction bases: 18. As DNA, the CDR3 is TGCGCCAGCAAAAACCTACTAGCGGGGAGGAAAGTCCCCACAGATACGCAGTATTTT. Translation gives CASKNLLAGRKVPTDTQYF.

This clonotype was counted only a few times. The V gene is TRBV7-3, the J gene TRBJ2-7; 7 positions match TRBD2. The CDR3 length is 15 residues. Unmatched junction bases numbered 6, after V lost 0 bases and J lost 4 bases. The germline V gene encodes CDR1 SGHTA and CDR2 FQGTGA. The DNA of the CDR3 is TGTGCCAGCAGCTTAACGGGAGGGCAAGGATACGAGCAGTACTTC. This sequence encodes CASSLTGGQGYEQYF. Together with reference TRBV7-3 and TRBJ2-7, the CDR3 gives the full variable domain: GAGVSQTPSNKVTEKGKYVELRCDPISGHTALYWYRQSLGQGPEFLIYFQGTGAADDSGLPNDRFFAVRPEGSVSTLKIQRTERGDSAVYLCASSLTGGQGYEQYFGPGTRLTVT.

This clonotype was recorded at least ten times. The chain joins TRBV6-1 to TRBJ2-3, with D possibly TRBD2 on 5 matching bases. This CDR3 has 16 amino acids. The germline V gene has CDR1 MNHNS and CDR2 SASEGT. V shed 5 bases and J shed 1 base, with 16 bases lying between them. CDR3 amino acids: CASSYISGAGTDTQYF. CDR3 DNA: TGTGCCAGCAGTTATATCTCTGGAGCGGGCACAGATACGCAGTATTTT.

This clonotype was counted many times. A junction end diverges from the germline sequence, so it may reflect a read error. CDR3 protein: CASSSGTVNTETFF. The CDR3 coding sequence is TGTGCCAGCAGTTCCGGGACAGTGAACACTGAAACTTTCTTT. The genes are TRBV12-3 or TRBV12-4 and TRBJ1-1, with 7 bases lining up with TRBD1. The CDR3 spans 14 residues.

The chain recombines TRBV14 with TRBJ2-2; no reliable D call. The CDR3 has 13 residues. The germline gives CDR1 SGHDN, CDR2 FVKESK. Trimming left V 0 bases short and J 3 bases short, with 2 bases between. The DNA of the CDR3 is TGTGCCAGCAGCCAAGATCACACCGGGGAGCTGTTTTTT. Translating gives CASSQDHTGELFF.

The chain recombines TRBV19 with TRBJ1-2, with a tentative D call TRBD1 (6 bases). The CDR3 is 15 amino acids. The V gene lost 4 bases and the J gene lost 7 bases, with 19 bases spanning the gap. The germline V gene has CDR1 LNHDA and CDR2 SQIVND (reference sequence). In DNA, the CDR3 is TGTGCCAGTAGTACCCCGGCAGGGCAGGGGATTGGCTACACCTTC. Its protein is CASSTPAGQGIGYTF.

The J gene is TRBJ1-4, the V gene TRBV2; no reliable D call. The CDR3 consists of 13 residues. Germline assignment: CDR1 SNHLY and CDR2 FYNNEI. V lost 7 bases to trimming and J lost 8 bases, with 14 bases between them. CDR3 sequence (DNA): TGTGCCAGCACCGAGGCAGGTGGAGAAAAACTGTTTTTT. Its protein is CASTEAGGEKLFF.

This clonotype has ten or more counts. The gene calls are TRBV20-1 and TRBJ1-2; D is ambiguous. Per germline, CDR1 DFQATT and CDR2 SNEGSKA (reference sequence). V was cut by 0 bases and J by 4 bases, with 12 bases left in between. CDR3 size: 14 residues. The CDR3 spells CSARDQGLPYGYTF. The CDR3 DNA is TGCAGTGCTAGAGATCAAGGCCTGCCCTATGGCTACACCTTC.

This sequence joins TRBV20-1 and TRBJ1-1, with D tentatively TRBD1 (6 bases). V gave up 6 bases and J gave up 1 base, with 15 bases separating them. The CDR3 has 14 amino acids. Germline CDR1 DFQATT, CDR2 SNEGSKA (reference sequence). CDR3 nucleotides: TGCAGTGCAAAGACAGGTCCCTGGAACACTGAAGCTTTCTTT. It is translated as CSAKTGPWNTEAFF.

In its sample, this clonotype was seen many times. V is TRBV20-1 and J is TRBJ2-1, with 8 bases aligning to TRBD2. V lost 0 bases and J lost 0; bases outside the gene matches: 1. This CDR3 spans 15 amino acids. The germline V gene encodes CDR1 DFQATT and CDR2 SNEGSKA (reference sequence). Written as DNA, the CDR3 is TGCAGTGCTAGAGAGGGGACTAGCTCCTACAATGAGCAGTTCTTC. It codes for CSAREGTSSYNEQFF.

This clonotype has ten or more counts. CDR3 nucleotide sequence: TGCAGCGGCCTGGGACAGCAACCTCAAGCTTTCTTT. It is translated as CSGLGQQPQAFF. The V call is TRBV29-1, the J call TRBJ1-1; 7 bases are shared with TRBD1. This CDR3 is built from 12 residues. Per the germline V gene, CDR1 is SQVTM and CDR2 is ANQGSEA. V shed 7 bases and J 9 bases; nucleotides not matched to a gene: 11. Using reference TRBV29-1 and TRBJ1-1 for the parts outside the CDR3, the full variable domain is SAVISQKPSRDICQRGTSLTIQCQVDSQVTMMFWYRQQPGQSLTLIATANQGSEATYESGFVIDKFPISRPNLTFSTLTVSNMSPEDSSIYLCSGLGQQPQAFFGQGTRLTVV.

The sample holds many counts of this clonotype. The chain uses TRBV2 and TRBJ1-2; perhaps TRBD1 as D (5 bases). Germline V gene data show CDR1 as SNHLY and CDR2 as FYNNEI. The CDR3 runs to 16 residues. Trimming pared 4 bases from V and 4 bases from J, leaving 19 bases between. The CDR3 region has the DNA TGTGCCAGCAGTGGATTAGGCCCCACAGGCGGCTATGGCTACACCTTC. It translates to CASSGLGPTGGYGYTF.

Turning to this clonotype: A much larger clone is a single base away; this may be a read error. In this CDR3 the conserved last residue, phenylalanine or tryptophan, is missing, so a read error is likely. The chain combines TRBV10-3 with TRBJ1-2, with a weak D call TRBD1 (6 bases). V gave up 4 bases and J gave up 0 bases, with 12 bases separating them. Germline lookup yields CDR1 ENHRY and CDR2 SYGVKD. This CDR3 is built from 15 residues. The CDR3 spells CAISGQDGANYGYTL. In DNA form, the CDR3 reads TGTGCCATCAGTGGACAGGACGGAGCTAACTATGGCTACACCCTC.

This clonotype was detected ten times or more. The CDR3 DNA follows: TGCAGCGTGTCGACCGGGACAGGGATCTACGAGCAGTACTTC. Protein: CSVSTGTGIYEQYF. J is TRBJ2-7 and V is TRBV29-1; TRBD1 aligns across 9 bases. The CDR3 totals 14 residues. The trim removed 6 bases at V and 3 bases at J, leaving 9 bases unmatched. Germline V gene data show CDR1 as SQVTM and CDR2 as ANQGSEA.

The chain recombines TRBV27 with TRBJ2-7; D is perhaps TRBD2 (6 bases). Looked up from germline, CDR1 is MNHEY and CDR2 is SMNVEV (reference sequence). Trimming stripped 5 bases from V and 6 bases from J, with 14 bases between. This CDR3 is 13 amino acids long. CDR3 bases: TGTGCCAGCAGTCCGGAACTAGCAGTCGAGCAGTACTTC. Amino acids: CASSPELAVEQYF.

This clonotype was observed many times. The genes are TRBV7-8 and TRBJ2-1; D may be TRBD1 (5 bases). Germline CDR1 and CDR2: SGHVS and FQNEAQ. V was shortened by 8 bases and J by 2 bases, with 19 bases between the two germline ends. The CDR3 is made up of 16 amino acids. The CDR3 spells CASQTVKQSPYNEQFF. CDR3 bases: TGTGCCAGCCAGACAGTGAAGCAGAGTCCCTACAATGAGCAGTTCTTC. Full variable domain (rest looked up from reference TRBV7-8 and TRBJ2-1): GAGVSQSPRYKVAKRGQDVALRCDPISGHVSLFWYQQALGQGPEFLTYFQNEAQLDKSGLPSDRFFAERPEGSVSTLKIQRTQQEDSAVYLCASQTVKQSPYNEQFFGPGTRLTVL.

J is TRBJ2-7 and V is TRBV27; D possibly corresponds to TRBD2 (5 bases). Germline CDR1 reads MNHEY; CDR2 reads SMNVEV (reference sequence). This CDR3 is built from 14 residues. The V end lost 5 bases, the J end lost 2 bases, and 13 bases lay between the germline ends. The CDR3 DNA reads TGTGCCAGCAGTCCAACTAGTCTTACCTACGAGCAGTACTTC. As protein: CASSPTSLTYEQYF.

In its sample, this clonotype was seen a few times. A much more abundant neighbour one base away suggests this may be a read error. The V and J genes are TRBV20-1 and TRBJ2-5, with D uncertain. Trimming removed 0 bases at V and 2 bases at J, with 7 bases between. Germline V lookup: CDR1 DFQATT, CDR2 SNEGSKA (reference sequence). CDR3 length: 13 amino acids. CDR3 in amino acids: CSARDVAQETQYF. Written as DNA, the CDR3 is TGCAGTGCTAGAGACGTGGCTCAAGAGACCCAGTACTTC.

This clonotype occurred many times. A much larger clone lies a single base off, so this may be a read error. The rearrangement uses TRBV11-2 and TRBJ1-1; no firm D call. The CDR3 contains 15 residues. CDR1 is SGHAT, CDR2 FQNNGV, per germline. The CDR3 bases are TGTGCCAACAGCAGGACTGGCCCCCAGAACACTGAAGCTTTCTTT. Translation: CANSRTGPQNTEAFF. The full variable domain, in which reference TRBV11-2 and TRBJ1-1 provide the parts outside the CDR3, is EAGVAQSPRYKIIEKRQSVAFWCNPISGHATLYWYQQILGQGPKLLIQFQNNGVVDDSQLPKDRFSAERLKGVDSTLKIQPAKLEDSAVYLCANSRTGPQNTEAFFGQGTRLTVV.

The V gene is TRBV10-2, the J gene TRBJ2-7; D not certain. Judging by the DNA end, TRBJ2-5 fits better; the J call may be wrong. Germline V gene lookup returns CDR1 WSHSY and CDR2 SAAADI. CDR3 size: 11 residues. The CDR3 protein is CASKAGETQYF. The CDR3, as DNA: TGCGCCAGCAAAGCTGGAGAGACCCAGTACTTC.

This clonotype has ten or more counts. The chain's CDR3 is CASSLDRGQYEQYF. The CDR3 nucleotides are TGTGCCAGCAGCTTGGACAGGGGGCAATACGAGCAGTACTTC. The chain has TRBV7-2 and TRBJ2-7; 11 bases agree with TRBD1. Unmatched junction bases numbered 2, after V lost 3 bases and J lost 4 bases. CDR1 and CDR2 (germline): SGHTA, FQGNSA. This CDR3 contains 14 residues.

In this sample, this clonotype turned up many times. V and J are TRBV7-9 and TRBJ1-1, with D uncertain. Per the germline V gene, CDR1 is SEHNR and CDR2 is FQNEAQ (reference sequence). CDR3 size: 11 residues. V was trimmed by 11 bases and J by 0 bases, leaving 7 bases between them. The CDR3 loop is CAVGMNTEAFF. The CDR3 DNA sequence: TGTGCCGTGGGGATGAACACTGAAGCTTTCTTT.

In this sample, this clonotype turned up many times. This chain uses TRBV18 with TRBJ2-1; 11 bases fit TRBD1. Per the germline V gene, CDR1 is KGHSH and CDR2 is LQKENI. Trimming at V came to 5 bases and at J to 3 bases, leaving 3 bases not matched to a gene. The CDR3 is 15 residues long. The CDR3 sequence is CASSRGTGGYNEQFF. CDR3 sequence (DNA): TGTGCCAGCTCAAGAGGGACAGGGGGCTACAATGAGCAGTTCTTC.

The sample holds many counts of this clonotype. The chain joins TRBV20-1 to TRBJ2-1; no clear D. Trimming removed 0 bases from V and 0 bases from J, with 12 bases in between. Germline V gene data show CDR1 as DFQATT and CDR2 as SNEGSKA (reference sequence). This CDR3 comprises 16 residues. The DNA of the CDR3 is TGCAGTGCTAGAGATCAGTCGAGGAGCTCCTACAATGAGCAGTTCTTC. Translation gives CSARDQSRSSYNEQFF.